The table lists the clone carrying this T cell receptor (beta chain) with a few counts. The antigen is undetermined. These data belong to a study of identical twins. TCRdb independently ran MiXCR on the 5' RACE reads; one entry per CDR3 protein. The sample consists of about 290,000 distinct CDR3 sequences, roughly 10% of them appearing once. Notes on the study in general: An excess of low generation probability was shown by twin-shared out-of-frame alpha sequences. The models gave estimates that fell short of the out-of-frame TCR alpha sharing seen in monozygotic twins.

Germline V gene sequence: CDR1 ENHRY, CDR2 SYGVKD. The CDR3 totals 16 residues. After removal of 0 bases from V and 3 bases from J, the junction contained 4 bases not matched to a gene. This sample also appeared in a second study, on yellow fever vaccine responses in identical twins.

The sequence derives from a woman between 18 and 29 years old in good health. The genes are TRBV10-3 and TRBJ2-2, with 7 bases identical to TRBD1. Specimen: CD8+ T cells sorted from blood. CDR3 nucleotides: TGTGCCATCAGTGAGTCTGGGACAGCCCACACCGGGGAGCTGTTTTTT. Translation: CAISESGTAHTGELFF.